A single sample gave rise to the 9 T cell receptor beta chains below, sequenced in a study of cytomegalovirus exposure and HLA in healthy donors. The primer mix had 60 Vbeta and 13 Jbeta primers. Libraries were prepared by immunoSEQ multiplex PCR; TCRdb keeps only in-frame clonotypes and omits some of them. In the table there are about 120,000 clones, about 8.6% of which are singletons. Sequencing was carried out using PBMCs. Source of these receptors: a woman between 40 and 55 years old in good health and CMV-seropositive.

This clone was seen more than once but under ten times. The V gene is TRBV10-2, the J gene TRBJ2-1; 9 bases are shared with TRBD2. V lost 4 bases, J lost 5 bases, and 9 bases stayed unmatched. CDR3 length: 16 amino acids. Germline lookup yields CDR1 WSHSY and CDR2 SAAADI. The CDR3: CASSVSKRGANNEQFF. The CDR3 coding sequence is TGCGCCAGCAGTGTATCCAAGCGGGGGGCCAACAATGAGCAGTTCTTC.

The chain uses TRBV18 and TRBJ1-5; D is unclear. CDR3 length: 13 residues. The germline CDR1 and CDR2 sequences are KGHSH and LQKENI. Between the trimmed V and J ends, which lost 3 bases and 11 bases, there was a span of 14 bases. The CDR3 DNA reads TGTGCCAGCTCACCCGACTTTCCCGGGGCCCAGCATTTT. This translates into CASSPDFPGAQHF. Full variable domain (rest looked up from reference TRBV18 and TRBJ1-5): NAGVMQNPRHLVRRRGQEARLRCSPMKGHSHVYWYRQLPEEGLKFMVYLQKENIIDESGMPKERFSAEFPKEGPSILRIQQVVRGDSAAYFCASSPDFPGAQHFGDGTRLSIL.

The V call is TRBV5-1, the J call TRBJ1-4; 9 nucleotides agree with TRBD1. There are 15 residues in the CDR3. From germline, CDR1 is SGHRS and CDR2 YFSETQ. Losses at the gene ends were 4 bases for V and 6 bases for J; bases not matched to a gene: 7. CDR3 loop: CASSVQGARDEKLFF. In nucleotides, the CDR3 is TGCGCCAGCAGCGTACAGGGGGCGCGGGATGAAAAACTGTTTTTT.

This clone was seen more than once but under ten times. The chain joins TRBV11-1 to TRBJ2-1, with 8 bases lining up with TRBD2. The CDR3 is made up of 13 amino acids. The germline V gene encodes CDR1 SGHAT and CDR2 FQDESV (reference sequence). The V and J ends lost 1 base and 9 bases, in that order; junction bases with no gene match: 2. CDR3 protein: CASSLGRGGEQFF. CDR3 DNA sequence: TGTGCCAGCAGCTTAGGCCGGGGGGGTGAGCAGTTCTTC.

V usage is TRBV7-3 and J usage is TRBJ2-3, with 8 positions matching TRBD1. Trimming took 5 bases from V and 3 from J; bases not matched to a gene: 10. Germline V gene data show CDR1 as SGHTA and CDR2 as FQGTGA. This CDR3 region has 16 residues. The CDR3 sequence: CASSPRTGLGTDTQYF. The CDR3 DNA is TGTGCCAGCAGCCCCCGGACAGGGTTAGGAACAGATACGCAGTATTTT.

This clone was counted at least ten times. The chain links TRBV6-1 to TRBJ1-1; no reliable D call. Trimming removed 2 bases from V and 7 bases from J, with 17 bases in between. Germline CDR1 reads MNHNS; CDR2 reads SASEGT. There are 15 residues in the CDR3. CDR3 amino acids: CASSESPPGLDEAFF. The DNA of the CDR3 is TGTGCCAGCAGTGAAAGTCCCCCCGGACTTGATGAAGCTTTCTTT.

This clone was recorded a few times. The chain employs TRBV5-1 and TRBJ1-2; the match to TRBD1 covers 11 bases. Germline V gene sequence: CDR1 SGHRS, CDR2 YFSETQ. J gave up 8 bases and V 2 bases, and 11 bases lay outside the gene matches. CDR3 length: 16 amino acids. CDR3 in amino acids: CASSFGQGAIQGGYTF. The DNA of the CDR3 is TGCGCCAGCAGCTTCGGACAGGGGGCGATTCAAGGAGGCTACACCTTC.

The CDR3 DNA reads as TGTGCCAGCATGCCCACGGGGCTAGCGGGGTCGTTCCCAGAGACCCAGTACTTC. This encodes CASMPTGLAGSFPETQYF. The chain couples TRBV25-1 to TRBJ2-5; 9 nucleotides align to TRBD2. The CDR3 has 18 residues. Germline CDR1 reads MGHDK; CDR2 reads SYGVNS. V dropped 7 bases and J dropped 4; count of bases not matched to a gene: 19.

This clone has a handful of counts. The CDR3 sequence: CASSFPGQGRGWVYGYTF. CDR3 nucleotide sequence: TGTGCCAGCAGTTTCCCGGGACAGGGGAGAGGGTGGGTCTATGGCTACACCTTC. The chain couples TRBV28 to TRBJ1-2, with 10 bases matching TRBD1. This CDR3 spans 18 amino acids. Germline trimming cut 3 bases from V and 4 bases from J; bases unmatched to any gene: 14. The germline CDR1 and CDR2 sequences are MDHEN and SYDVKM.